This TCR beta chain was documented in a study of long-term antiretroviral therapy in people with HIV. Study-level information: The 2015 immediate-ART recommendation came about a decade after the earliest samples. Study-wide points: Within the repertoire, clones expanded before ART were dominant at all time points.

The CDR3 runs to 15 residues. With 3 bases clipped from V and 3 bases from J, the junction kept 5 bases outside the gene matches. The V gene's germline CDR1 is SGHDN and CDR2 FVKESK. At survey level, the immunoSEQ assay was run in its v3.0 version. TCRdb's table, derived via immunoSEQ multiplex PCR, lists solely in-frame clones and lacks some. The sample yields 25,000 or so clones, roughly 78% seen once. In regard to this clone: Its antigen is unidentified.

Post-ART PBMC samples numbered at least two per donor, and pre-ART ones at least one. Ahead of DNA extraction, samples held about 0.95-10 million cryopreserved PBMC each. Sequences were derived from unsorted PBMCs, sampled 1.5 years before starting antiretroviral therapy. The chain combines TRBV14 with TRBJ2-7; 10 bases are shared with TRBD1. The TCR comes from a man between 18 and 35 years old with HIV. CDR3 DNA: TGTGCCAGCAGCCACCCGGGACAGGGGATCTACGAGCAGTACTTC. It codes for CASSHPGQGIYEQYF.